The rows below give T cell receptor gamma chains drawn from one sample of a study of Vδ1+ human thymocytes. TCRdb redid clone calling on the multiplex PCR reads using CATT. Among 35,000 or so gamma-chain clones, around 20% were seen once, and the ten largest hold less than 2%. Sequencing was done on a sample of Vdelta1+ gamma-delta thymocytes from the thymus. These receptors were obtained from a girl in the first two years of life who had congenital heart surgery. CDR3s include the opening cysteine and the closing phenylalanine or tryptophan. Clone size is not always given. Where it is, it says once, few, many or a class for expanded clones.

j_call | v_call | clone_size | cdr3_nt | cdr3_aa
TRGJ1/TRGJ2 | TRGV9 | - | TGTGCCTTGTGGGAGGGATTATATTATAAGAAACTCTTT | CALWEGLYYKKLF
TRGJ1/TRGJ2 | TRGV3 | - | TGTGCCACCTGGGACGGACACGTTAGGACCTCGGATTATTATAAGAAACTCTTT | CATWDGHVRTSDYYKKLF
TRGJ1/TRGJ2 | TRGV3 | few | TGTGCCACCTGGAGGACGGATTATAAGAAACTCTTT | CATWRTDYKKLF
TRGJP2 | TRGV3 | - | TGTGCCACCTGGGACAGTGGTGGTAGTGATTGGATCAAGACGTTT | CATWDSGGSDWIKTF
TRGJ1/TRGJ2 | TRGV2 | - | TGTGCCACCTGGGTGTATAGCCGTAAAAATTATAAGAAACTCTTT | CATWVYSRKNYKKLF
TRGJ1/TRGJ2 | TRGV8 | few | TGTGCCACCTGGGATAGGCATCATAAGAAACTCTTT | CATWDRHHKKLF
TRGJ1/TRGJ2 | TRGV3 | - | TGTGCCACCTGGGACGGGGGCCCAACAATAAAGAAACTCTTT | CATWDGGPTIKKLF
TRGJ1/TRGJ2 | TRGV9 | few | TGTGCCTTGTGGGAGGTGCATCGTGGTTGGTTCGTACATAAGAAACTCTTT | CALWEVHRGWFVHKKLF
TRGJ1/TRGJ2 | TRGV4 | - | TGTGCCACCTGGGACGGGCTGGGTAAAACTTATTATAAGAAACTCTTT | CATWDGLGKTYYKKLF
TRGJ1/TRGJ2 | TRGV9 | many | TGTGCCTTGTGGGAGGTCGTTTATTATAAGAAACTCTTT | CALWEVVYYKKLF
TRGJ1/TRGJ2 | TRGV4 | - | TGTGCCACCTGGGACGGGCTTGGTAGGGCTAAGAAACTCTTT | CATWDGLGRAKKLF
TRGJ1/TRGJ2 | TRGV9 | few | TGTGCCTTGTGGGAGTCGTTTTGGTATTATAAGAAACTCTTT | CALWESFWYYKKLF
TRGJ1/TRGJ2 | TRGV8 | few | TGTGCCACCTGGGATAAAGTTAATTATTATAAGAAACTCTTT | CATWDKVNYYKKLF
TRGJ1/TRGJ2 | TRGV2 | - | TGTGCCACCTGGGACCAATTTAAGAAACTCTTT | CATWDQFKKLF
TRGJP2 | TRGV3 | few | TGTGCCACCTGGGACAGCCACCCCGGCTATTGGATCAAGACGTTT | CATWDSHPGYWIKTF
TRGJ1/TRGJ2 | TRGV3 | few | TGTGCCACCTGGGACAGGCGAGGTCTGGAATTTTATTATAAGAAACTCTTT | CATWDRRGLEFYYKKLF
TRGJ1/TRGJ2 | TRGV4 | many | TGTGCCACCTGGTTGAATTATTATAAGAAACTCTTT | CATWLNYYKKLF
TRGJ1/TRGJ2 | TRGV9 | - | TGTGCCTTGTGGGGGCAGGGTTATTATAAGAAACTCTTT | CALWGQGYYKKLF
TRGJ1/TRGJ2 | TRGV3 | - | TGTGCCACCTGGGACAGGCCGTGGTATTATAAGAAACTCTTT | CATWDRPWYYKKLF
TRGJ1/TRGJ2 | TRGV9 | - | TGTGCCTTGTGGGAGGTGCTGGTAAAGAAACTCTTT | CALWEVLVKKLF
TRGJ1/TRGJ2 | TRGV8 | - | TGTGCCACCTGGGATCTGGCGTATAAGAAACTCTTT | CATWDLAYKKLF
TRGJP2 | TRGV3 | - | TGTGCCACCTGGGACGGTTATAGTGATTGGATCAAGACGTTT | CATWDGYSDWIKTF
TRGJ1/TRGJ2 | TRGV9 | - | TGTGCCTTGTGGGAGGTGCAGAGGCGTTATTATAAGAAACTCTTT | CALWEVQRRYYKKLF
TRGJP2 | TRGV8 | - | TGTGCCACCTGGGATAGCCGCAATAGTAGTGATTGGATCAAGACGTTT | CATWDSRNSSDWIKTF
TRGJ1/TRGJ2 | TRGV2 | - | TGTGCCACCTGGGAGACCCTGCGCTATAAGAAACTCTTT | CATWETLRYKKLF
TRGJP2 | TRGV9 | once | TGTGCCTTGTGGGAGGTGATTGGGAAAGGTAGTGATTGGATCAAGACGTTT | CALWEVIGKGSDWIKTF
TRGJ1/TRGJ2 | TRGV3 | - | TGTGCCACCTGGGACACCTGTTGGGGTAAGAAACTCTTT | CATWDTCWGKKLF
TRGJ1/TRGJ2 | TRGV9 | few | TGTGCCTTGTGGGAGGTGGCTGGGAAACTCTTT | CALWEVAGKLF
TRGJ1/TRGJ2 | TRGV9 | - | TGCGCCTTGTGGGAGGTGCGTAGAAAACTCTTT | CALWEVRRKLF
TRGJ1/TRGJ2 | TRGV3 | - | TGTGCCACCTGGGACAGGGCCAACGGGTATAAGAAACTCTTT | CATWDRANGYKKLF
TRGJP2 | TRGV9 | - | TGTGCCTTGTGGGAGGTTCGTTATAGTAGTGATTGGATCAAGACGTTT | CALWEVRYSSDWIKTF
TRGJ1/TRGJ2 | TRGV9 | few | TGTGCCTTGTGGGAGGCCACCTCCTATAAGAAACTCTTT | CALWEATSYKKLF
TRGJ1/TRGJ2 | TRGV3 | few | TGTGCCACCTGGGACAGCCCCAAGGGGAAACTCTTT | CATWDSPKGKLF
TRGJ1/TRGJ2 | TRGV8 | few | TGTGCCACCTGGGACCTACCTTATTATAAGAAACTCTTT | CATWDLPYYKKLF
TRGJP2 | TRGV8 | - | TGTGCCACCTGGGATAGGGAAGGTAGTGATTGGATCAAGACGTTT | CATWDREGSDWIKTF
TRGJ1/TRGJ2 | TRGV3 | few | TGTGCCACCTGGGACAGGCCAGAATCTCTCTTT | CATWDRPESLF
TRGJ1/TRGJ2 | TRGV2 | - | TGTGCCACCTGGGACGGGCCGTTAGCGAAGCTCTTT | CATWDGPLAKLF
TRGJP2 | TRGV2 | - | TGTGCCACCTGGGACGGGCCGAGGATTGGCGATTGGATCAAGACGTTT | CATWDGPRIGDWIKTF
TRGJP1 | TRGV9 | - | TGTGCCTTGTGGGAGGTGTCTTCCACTGGTTGGTTCAAGATATTT | CALWEVSSTGWFKIF
TRGJ1/TRGJ2 | TRGV9 | few | TGTGCCTTGACCCAGAGGGGTAAGAAACTCTTT | CALTQRGKKLF
TRGJP2 | TRGV2 | - | TGTGCCCCCGAAGATAGTGATTGGATCAAGACGTTT | CAPEDSDWIKTF
TRGJP1 | TRGV3 | - | TGTGCCACCTGGGACAGGCCTAGGGATTGGTTCAAGATATTT | CATWDRPRDWFKIF
TRGJ1/TRGJ2 | TRGV3 | - | TGTGCCACCTGGGACAATAAGAAACTCTTT | CATWDNKKLF
TRGJP2 | TRGV2 | - | TGTGCCACCTGGGACGGGCGGGCGCGCTGTAGTGATTGGATCAAGACGTTT | CATWDGRARCSDWIKTF
TRGJ1/TRGJ2 | TRGV8 | - | TGTGCCACCTGGTCCCCTCGCGAGAAACTCTTT | CATWSPREKLF
TRGJ1/TRGJ2 | TRGV2 | - | TGTGCCACCCAAACGGGGAATCTCTTT | CATQTGNLF
TRGJ1/TRGJ2 | TRGV3 | few | TGTGCCACCTGGGACAGGCCACCTAGTTATAAGAAACTCTTT | CATWDRPPSYKKLF
TRGJP2 | TRGV2 | few | TGTGCCACCTGGGACCTAAATAGTAGTGATTGGATCAAGACGTTT | CATWDLNSSDWIKTF
TRGJ1/TRGJ2 | TRGV9 | few | TGTGCCTTGTGGGGGCCTGCGTATTATAAGAAACTCTTT | CALWGPAYYKKLF
TRGJ1/TRGJ2 | TRGV3 | - | TGTGCCACCTGGAGACATAAGAAACTCTTT | CATWRHKKLF
TRGJP2 | TRGV2 | few | TGTGCCACCTGGGACGCGGGGGGTTGGATCAAGACGTTT | CATWDAGGWIKTF
TRGJ1/TRGJ2 | TRGV8 | - | TGTGCCACCTGGGCGCGTCAATTACCAAATTATTATAAGAAACTCTTT | CATWARQLPNYYKKLF
TRGJP1 | TRGV3 | few | TGTGCCACCTGGGCCACCACTGGTTGGTTCAAGATATTT | CATWATTGWFKIF
TRGJ1/TRGJ2 | TRGV3 | few | TGTGCCACCTGGGACAGCCATGGAGGTGAATATAAGAAACTCTTT | CATWDSHGGEYKKLF
TRGJ1/TRGJ2 | TRGV9 | - | TGTGCCTTGTGGGAGGTGTGGGTTTGTCTCTTT | CALWEVWVCLF
TRGJ1/TRGJ2 | TRGV9 | - | TGTGCCTTGTGGGGGGTGTTGTCAGTCTTT | CALWGVLSVF
TRGJ1/TRGJ2 | TRGV8 | - | TGTGCCACCTGGAACCTACTTACGTATAAGAAACTCTTT | CATWNLLTYKKLF